This TCR beta chain was profiled in a study of T cell repertoires and HLA-DP antigens. Study in general: Sorted CD137+CD4+ samples averaged around 230 ng DNA; pre-culture CD4+ samples, roughly 1,300 ng.

Notes on the study in general: Against both alloantigens, CD137+ clonality was similar, approximately 0.39.

Primers targeted 54 TRBV and 13 TRBJ segments. The protocol was immunoSEQ multiplex PCR, while the TCRdb copy is restricted to in-frame clones and leaves out a portion. The sample has roughly 70,000 clones; roughly 77% are singletons. The V and J ends lost 2 bases and 8 bases respectively, with 16 bases between them. The CDR3 length is 15 residues. Germline values: CDR1 MNHEY, CDR2 SVGAGI. Untouched CD4+ T cells were bead-isolated at approximately 98% purity. About this clone itself: Antigen unknown.

Material: CD4+ T cells from PBMCs. This clonotype originated in a man aged 55-75 years in good health and CMV-seronegative. The V gene is TRBV6-5, the J gene TRBJ2-4; D might be TRBD2 (6 bases). The CDR3 here is CASSYDTGGGDIQYF. In DNA form, the CDR3 reads TGTGCCAGCAGTTACGACACCGGGGGAGGAGACATTCAGTACTTC.